This note documents a single TCR beta chain sequence. The data originate from a study of blood T cell repertoires in COVID-19. Authors' methods: By means of reference gene primer amplification, nucleated cell counts were estimated. Assay: immunoSEQ multiplex PCR; the TCRdb copy retains only in-frame clones and omits some. V and J calls and clone size come straight from that table; D and trimming were deduced from the DNA. The sample includes fewer than 300,000 clones, 81% seen only once; the top ten take 2.5% to 3%. The V segment lost 3 bases and the J segment 2 bases; nucleotides outside the gene matches: 6. Germline V gives CDR1 SNHLY, CDR2 FYNNEI. The CDR3 extends over 16 amino acids.

The sequencing input was peripheral blood. The gene calls are TRBV2 and TRBJ2-1, with TRBD2 matching over 8 bases. The TCR was taken from a woman aged 55-70 years with active or convalescent COVID-19. In nucleotides, the CDR3 is TGTGCCAGCAGTGATAGGGAGCGGGGGACCTACAATGAGCAGTTCTTC. Translation: CASSDRERGTYNEQFF.